A single sample is the source of the 29 T cell receptor beta chains below, sequenced in a study of CD8 T cells in Susac syndrome. Random hexamers were used to reverse transcribe an amount of roughly 0.45 to 1 ug RNA. From the immunoSEQ multiplex PCR reads, TCRdb called clonotypes with MiXCR, one entry per CDR3 protein. The data show fewer than 300,000 distinct CDR3 sequences, 70% to 90% seen once. Input material: CD8+ T cells from PBMCs. The receptors here all came from a human donor with multiple sclerosis.

V and J are TRBV27 and TRBJ1-4; perhaps TRBD1 as D (6 bases). Germline V CDR1 and CDR2: MNHEY, SMNVEV (reference sequence). V gave up 6 bases and J gave up 8 bases, with 16 bases separating them. This CDR3 is built from 14 residues. This CDR3 reads CASSQWGREEKLFF. CDR3 bases: TGTGCCAGCAGCCAATGGGGGCGTGAGGAAAAACTGTTTTTT.

The chain joins TRBV12-3 or TRBV12-4 to TRBJ2-7; 7 nucleotides match TRBD2. The CDR3 is 16 residues long. J was trimmed by 0 bases and V by 3 bases; bases with no gene match: 8. Written as DNA, the CDR3 is TGTGCCAGCAGTTTTGGACTGCGGGAGAGCTCCTACGAGCAGTACTTC. Translation: CASSFGLRESSYEQYF.

The rearrangement uses TRBV19 and TRBJ1-1; tentatively, D is TRBD1 (6 bases). From germline, CDR1 is LNHDA and CDR2 SQIVND (reference sequence). The CDR3 totals 14 residues. Deletions cut 7 bases from V and 1 base from J, with 13 bases between. The CDR3 DNA reads as TGTGCCAGTACCCCGGGACATTCGAACACTGAAGCTTTCTTT. It specifies CASTPGHSNTEAFF. Looking up the rest from reference TRBV19 and TRBJ1-1 gives the full variable domain: DGGITQSPKYLFRKEGQNVTLSCEQNLNHDAMYWYRQDPGQGLRLIYYSQIVNDFQKGDIAEGYSVSREKKESFPLTVTSAQKNPTAFYLCASTPGHSNTEAFFGQGTRLTVV.

The genes are TRBV3-1 and TRBJ1-2; D is uncertain. The CDR3 covers 15 residues. The germline V and J ends were trimmed by 0 bases and 3 bases, with 11 bases remaining between them. Germline V gene lookup returns CDR1 LGHDT and CDR2 YNNKEL (reference sequence). The CDR3 sequence is CASSQDGSADYGYTF. The DNA for the CDR3 is TGTGCCAGCAGCCAAGATGGGTCGGCAGACTATGGCTACACCTTC.

V and J are TRBV28 and TRBJ1-4; D might be TRBD1 (5 bases). Germline CDR1 is MDHEN and CDR2 is SYDVKM. The ends were cut back, 8 bases at V and 4 bases at J, with 14 bases in the middle. The CDR3 is 14 residues long. The CDR3 spells CASCRDGLNEKLFF. The DNA of the CDR3 is TGTGCCAGCTGCCGGGACGGCCTTAATGAAAAACTGTTTTTT.

This chain connects TRBV5-5 to TRBJ2-5, with TRBD2 identical over 15 bases. Germline V gene lookup returns CDR1 SGHKS and CDR2 YYEKEE (reference sequence). Trimming at V came to 4 bases and at J to 0 bases, leaving 10 bases not matched to a gene. This CDR3 is 19 amino acids long. The CDR3 nucleotides are TGTGCCAGCAGCCCGGGACTAGCGGGAGGCCTTAATTACCAAGAGACCCAGTACTTC. Amino acid sequence: CASSPGLAGGLNYQETQYF.

The chain joins TRBV28 to TRBJ2-2; 10 bases agree with TRBD1. With V trimmed by 3 bases and J by 5 bases, 6 bases remained unmatched. In germline, CDR1 is MDHEN, CDR2 SYDVKM. The length of the CDR3 is 16 residues. CDR3 sequence: CASSFGTGVGTGELFF. The CDR3 DNA reads TGTGCCAGCAGTTTCGGGACAGGGGTCGGGACCGGGGAGCTGTTTTTT.

The chain combines TRBV27 with TRBJ1-6; D gene uncertain. Deletions cut 6 bases from V and 0 bases from J, with 9 bases between. Germline V gene data show CDR1 as MNHEY and CDR2 as SMNVEV (reference sequence). This CDR3 region has 15 residues. The CDR3 DNA is TGTGCCAGCAGCGGACCTAGCTCCTATAATTCACCCCTCCACTTT. Its translation: CASSGPSSYNSPLHF.

This chain uses TRBV20-1 with TRBJ2-3; D remains ambiguous. In germline, CDR1 is DFQATT, CDR2 SNEGSKA (reference sequence). Trimming took off 3 bases at V and 4 bases at J, with 17 bases between the two ends. This CDR3 has 15 residues. CDR3 bases: TGCAGTGCTAGCCTCCAAGAGGTATGGGCAGATACGCAGTATTTT. Residues: CSASLQEVWADTQYF.

This sequence joins TRBV7-9 and TRBJ2-7; D gene uncertain. The length of the CDR3 is 12 residues. From germline, CDR1 is SEHNR and CDR2 FQNEAQ (reference sequence). V lost 1 base and J lost 7, with 8 bases in between. The CDR3 loop is CASSLDNLEQYF. Here the CDR3 DNA reads TGTGCCAGCAGCTTAGATAACTTGGAGCAGTACTTC. Supplemented by reference TRBV7-9 and TRBJ2-7, the full variable domain reads DTGVSQNPRHKITKRGQNVTFRCDPISEHNRLYWYRQTLGQGPEFLTYFQNEAQLEKSRLLSDRFSAERPKGSFSTLEIQRTEQGDSAMYLCASSLDNLEQYFGPGTRLTVT.

The chain has TRBV7-9 and TRBJ2-1; D possibly corresponds to TRBD2 (6 bases). Germline CDR1 reads SEHNR; CDR2 reads FQNEAQ (reference sequence). This CDR3 is 17 amino acids long. V was clipped by 1 base and J by 2 bases, with 15 bases between them. In DNA form, the CDR3 reads TGTGCCAGCAGCTTAGTTAAGAGCGGGCTACCCTACAATGAGCAGTTCTTC. Residues: CASSLVKSGLPYNEQFF.

The V call is TRBV7-9, the J call TRBJ2-2; a possible D gene is TRBD2 (6 bases). There are 15 residues in the CDR3. Germline CDR1 and CDR2: SEHNR and FQNEAQ (reference sequence). V was clipped by 4 bases and J by 5 bases, with 14 bases between them. The CDR3 bases are TGTGCCAGCAGCTCACGGGGCGGGACGACCGGGGAGCTGTTTTTT. It specifies CASSSRGGTTGELFF.

The J gene is TRBJ2-2, the V gene TRBV19; 7 bases match TRBD2. The CDR3 has 16 amino acids. V dropped 2 bases and J dropped 0; count of bases not matched to a gene: 3. CDR1 LNHDA and CDR2 SQIVND come from the germline V gene (reference sequence). The chain's CDR3 is CASSISGLSNTGELFF. CDR3 DNA sequence: TGTGCCAGTAGTATATCGGGACTATCGAACACCGGGGAGCTGTTTTTT.

The chain has TRBV9 and TRBJ2-1; 10 positions match TRBD2. The germline gives CDR1 SGDLS, CDR2 YYNGEE. The CDR3 length is 20 residues. V was pared by 0 bases and J by 4 bases, with 16 bases of the junction left unmatched. CDR3 amino acids: CASSVDPRGRGTSEYNEQFF. The CDR3 DNA sequence: TGTGCCAGCAGCGTAGATCCAAGGGGCCGGGGGACTAGCGAATACAATGAGCAGTTCTTC.

V and J are TRBV9 and TRBJ2-7, with D possibly called TRBD1 or TRBD2 (5 bases each). Trimming removed 4 bases from V and 1 base from J, with 12 bases in between. The CDR3 contains 14 residues. The germline gives CDR1 SGDLS, CDR2 YYNGEE. The CDR3, as DNA: TGTGCCAGCAGCACCCGGGACGGATCCTACGAGCAGTACTTC. As protein: CASSTRDGSYEQYF. The whole variable domain, remainder taken from reference TRBV9 and TRBJ2-7, is DSGVTQTPKHLITATGQRVTLRCSPRSGDLSVYWYQQSLDQGLQFLIQYYNGEERAKGNILERFSAQQFPDLHSELNLSSLELGDSALYFCASSTRDGSYEQYFGPGTRLTVT.

The chain joins TRBV2 to TRBJ1-4; tentatively, D is TRBD1 (5 bases). The V gene's germline CDR1 is SNHLY and CDR2 FYNNEI. The CDR3 is 16 residues long. V lost 4 bases and J lost 0, with 12 bases in between. The CDR3 here is CASSVDRKTTNEKLFF. The CDR3 DNA reads as TGTGCCAGCAGTGTTGACAGAAAAACAACTAATGAAAAACTGTTTTTT.

This clonotype appeared a single time. The rearrangement uses TRBV29-1 and TRBJ2-1, with no clear D. With 7 bases removed from V and 10 bases from J, the gap between germline ends came to 14 bases. The CDR3 runs 11 residues. Germline V gene lookup returns CDR1 SQVTM and CDR2 ANQGSEA. CDR3 nucleotide sequence: TGCAGCGCCAGAGTGGATGGGGAGCAGTTCTTC. Protein sequence: CSARVDGEQFF.

This clonotype has more than one count but fewer than ten. J is TRBJ2-1 and V is TRBV9, with a weak D call TRBD2 (7 bases). The germline V gene has CDR1 SGDLS and CDR2 YYNGEE. Trimming shortened V by 10 bases and J by 8 bases, and 10 bases separated the two germline ends. This CDR3 region has 10 residues. This chain's CDR3 is CASGGHEQFF. CDR3 bases: TGTGCCTCCGGGGGGCATGAGCAGTTCTTC.

This clonotype was recorded a few times. The J gene is TRBJ1-2, the V gene TRBV19; a weak D match, TRBD1 (6 bases). V lost 10 bases and J 3 bases, leaving 18 bases between the germline ends. The CDR3 loop spans 14 amino acids. The germline CDR1 and CDR2 sequences are LNHDA and SQIVND (reference sequence). This CDR3 reads CATSRIGGDYGYTF. CDR3 in DNA: TGTGCCACCTCGAGGATAGGGGGAGACTATGGCTACACCTTC.

The V call is TRBV27, the J call TRBJ2-7; D gene ambiguous. Deletions cut 5 bases from V and 2 bases from J, with 13 bases between. CDR3 size: 14 residues. Germline CDR1 MNHEY, CDR2 SMNVEV (reference sequence). The CDR3 reads CASSPRKRAYEQYF. In DNA form, the CDR3 reads TGTGCCAGCAGTCCGCGTAAAAGGGCCTACGAGCAGTACTTC.

The genes are TRBV7-8 and TRBJ2-1; TRBD1 is a possible D gene (6 bases). V was pared by 4 bases and J by 6 bases, with 19 bases between. This CDR3 contains 16 residues. The germline V gene encodes CDR1 SGHVS and CDR2 FQNEAQ. The CDR3 region has the DNA TGTGCCAGCAGCTCAATCGCAGGGGCCGAGACCAATGAGCAGTTCTTC. It translates to CASSSIAGAETNEQFF.

There are a few counts of this clonotype. V gene TRBV20-1 combines with J gene TRBJ1-1; no clear D. The germline gives CDR1 DFQATT, CDR2 SNEGSKA (reference sequence). The CDR3 length is 13 residues. V lost 3 bases to trimming and J lost 2 bases, with 10 bases between them. The DNA for the CDR3 is TGCAGTGCTAGGACCTCAGAAAACACTGAAGCTTTCTTT. Its protein product is CSARTSENTEAFF.

This clonotype has just a few counts. This sequence joins TRBV5-5 and TRBJ1-4; TRBD1 aligns across 8 bases. J lost 4 bases, V lost 4 bases, and 9 bases had no gene match. The CDR3 loop spans 16 amino acids. Looked up from germline, CDR1 is SGHKS and CDR2 is YYEKEE (reference sequence). In DNA, the CDR3 is TGTGCCAGCAGCGTCTGGGACAGGTCATATAATGAAAAACTGTTTTTT. It is translated as CASSVWDRSYNEKLFF.

V usage is TRBV12-5 and J usage is TRBJ2-1; TRBD2 matches 8 bases. V lost 6 bases and J lost 10; bases outside the gene matches: 5. The V gene's germline CDR1 is LGHNT and CDR2 FRNRAP. This CDR3 comprises 12 residues. The CDR3 region is CASGPGLDEQFF. Written as DNA, the CDR3 is TGTGCTAGTGGGCCGGGACTAGACGAGCAGTTCTTC.

The chain combines TRBV5-4 with TRBJ2-1, with TRBD2 matching over 10 bases. Trimming took 7 bases from V and 3 from J; bases not matched to a gene: 4. The V gene's germline CDR1 is SGHNT and CDR2 YYREEE (reference sequence). This CDR3 is 14 amino acids long. The CDR3 protein is CASPGLADYNEQFF. Here the CDR3 DNA reads TGTGCCAGCCCTGGACTAGCGGACTACAATGAGCAGTTCTTC.

For the CDR3, the DNA is TGCAGCTCCTTTGATCAGAACATTCAGTACTTC. The encoded protein is CSSFDQNIQYF. The chain recombines TRBV29-1 with TRBJ2-4; D is unclear. The CDR3 covers 11 residues. The germline V gene has CDR1 SQVTM and CDR2 ANQGSEA. Trimming took off 8 bases at V and 7 bases at J, with 12 bases between the two ends.

The chain has TRBV21-1 and TRBJ1-5; the table's D gene call, TRBD1, was not cross checked with the DNA. TRBV21-1 is described as a pseudogene. The CDR3 extends over 14 amino acids. The CDR3 DNA sequence: TGTGCCAGCCAGTCGCCCAGGGTGAGCCAGCCCCAGCATTTT. It translates to CASQSPRVSQPQHF.

The rearrangement uses TRBV12-3 or TRBV12-4 and TRBJ1-2, with D perhaps matching TRBD1 (6 bases). The V end lost 6 bases, the J end lost 8 bases, and 16 bases lay between the germline ends. The CDR3 sequence is 13 residues long. This CDR3 reads CASSRDGGGGYTF. The DNA for the CDR3 is TGTGCCAGCAGCCGGGACGGGGGCGGGGGCTACACCTTC.

The chain combines TRBV11-1 with TRBJ1-4; 9 nucleotides agree with TRBD1. CDR3 size: 21 residues. The junction had 19 bases not matched to a gene; V was cut back by 5 bases and J by 0 bases. Germline CDR1 reads SGHAT; CDR2 reads FQDESV (reference sequence). CDR3 sequence reads: CASSLPARTGDDWSTNEKLFF. DNA for the CDR3: TGTGCCAGCAGCCTTCCTGCCCGGACAGGGGACGATTGGTCAACTAATGAAAAACTGTTTTTT.